These 32 T cell receptor beta chains share one sample of origin, sequenced in a study of T-cell reconstitution after alpha-beta-depleted transplantation in children. The authors prepared the TCRbeta library with unique molecular identifiers. MiXCR, applied by TCRdb to the PCR reads, yields one record per CDR3 protein. The sample has around 490,000 distinct CDR3 sequences; about an eighth are singletons. Sequencing was performed on PBMCs, mostly from graft donor cells, taken 180 days after TCRalphabeta/CD19-depleted stem cell transplant. The origin of the receptors is a female patient under 10 years old who had a stem cell transplant for aplastic anemia, so the T cells may come from the graft donor.

The chain has TRBV12-3 or TRBV12-4 and TRBJ2-7; D is unclear. The CDR3 is 14 amino acids. Deletions cut 0 bases from V and 0 bases from J, with 6 bases between. Here the CDR3 reads CASSLAWSSYEQYF. For the CDR3, the DNA is TGTGCCAGCAGTTTAGCGTGGTCCTCCTACGAGCAGTACTTC.

This clonotype has just a few counts. The chain combines TRBV11-2 with TRBJ2-6; a possible D gene is TRBD1 (7 bases). Germline CDR1 reads SGHAT; CDR2 reads FQNNGV. Trimming removed 6 bases from V and 3 bases from J, with 24 bases in between. This CDR3 contains 19 residues. The CDR3 is CASSLSEGALNFGANVLTF. In nucleotides, the CDR3 is TGTGCCAGCAGTCTGTCGGAGGGGGCGCTTAACTTTGGGGCCAACGTCCTGACTTTC.

This clonotype was detected only a few times. This rearrangement joins TRBV14 to TRBJ2-5, with D perhaps matching TRBD1 (5 bases). Germline CDR1 is SGHDN and CDR2 is FVKESK. V lost 3 bases, J lost 4 bases, and 15 bases lay in between. The CDR3 totals 15 residues. This CDR3 is CASSQIKGSVETQYF. CDR3 DNA sequence: TGTGCCAGCAGCCAGATTAAGGGGTCGGTAGAGACCCAGTACTTC. Full variable domain (remainder filled in from reference TRBV14 and TRBJ2-5): EAGVTQFPSHSVIEKGQTVTLRCDPISGHDNLYWYRRVMGKEIKFLLHFVKESKQDESGMPNNRFLAERTGGTYSTLKVQPAELEDSGVYFCASSQIKGSVETQYFGPGTRLLVL.

V and J are TRBV7-2 and TRBJ2-4; tentative D call: TRBD2 (5 bases). Germline CDR1 is SGHTA and CDR2 is FQGNSA. This CDR3 contains 13 residues. Trimming removed 4 bases from V and 8 bases from J, with 12 bases in between. The CDR3 sequence: CASSSRPRDIQYF. The CDR3 nucleotides read TGTGCCAGCAGCTCACGGCCGAGGGACATTCAGTACTTC.

Only a few counts were recorded for this clonotype. V usage is TRBV28 and J usage is TRBJ2-2; D is undetermined. The germline V gene has CDR1 MDHEN and CDR2 SYDVKM. V shed 5 bases and J shed 7 bases, with 20 bases lying between them. CDR3 length equals 16 residues. The CDR3 DNA sequence: TGTGCCAGCAGTCCCTCTGACGTGGGAACCGACGGGGAGCTGTTTTTT. It codes for CASSPSDVGTDGELFF.

The gene calls are TRBV5-1 and TRBJ2-1, with D perhaps matching TRBD2 (5 bases). The V end was cut by 0 bases, the J end by 0 bases, with 10 bases between. The germline V gene encodes CDR1 SGHRS and CDR2 YFSETQ. This CDR3 comprises 16 residues. The CDR3 DNA is TGCGCCAGCAGCTTGGGAGGGTCAGTCTCCTACAATGAGCAGTTCTTC. This sequence encodes CASSLGGSVSYNEQFF.

The chain carries TRBV7-6 and TRBJ2-7, with D perhaps being TRBD1 or TRBD2 (5 bases each). Germline assignment: CDR1 SGHVS and CDR2 FNYEAQ. The CDR3 covers 14 residues. V was cut by 5 bases and J by 2 bases, with 13 bases left in between. CDR3 loop: CASSIGTPTYEQYF. The CDR3 DNA follows: TGTGCCAGCAGCATTGGGACCCCGACCTACGAGCAGTACTTC.

This clonotype appeared many times. The gene calls are TRBV12-3 or TRBV12-4 and TRBJ1-3; D remains ambiguous. V was shortened by 2 bases and J by 2 bases, with 7 bases between the two germline ends. This CDR3 comprises 14 residues. The CDR3 sequence: CASSLRAPGNTIYF. The CDR3 DNA sequence: TGTGCCAGCAGTTTACGGGCCCCTGGAAACACCATATATTTT.

This clonotype has more than one count but fewer than ten. The chain couples TRBV6-5 to TRBJ1-2, with TRBD1 as a possible D gene (6 bases). The V gene lost 2 bases and the J gene lost 7 bases, with 14 bases spanning the gap. The CDR3 runs 14 residues. In germline, CDR1 is MNHEY, CDR2 SVGAGI. CDR3 in DNA: TGTGCCAGCAGTTACGGTCGACAGGTCCCTGGCTACACCTTC. Protein sequence: CASSYGRQVPGYTF.

In its sample, this clonotype was seen a few times. CDR3 sequence: CASSDDRARSQFF. The CDR3 DNA sequence: TGTGCCAGCAGTGACGATCGGGCCCGCTCGCAGTTCTTC. This chain links TRBV6-1 with TRBJ2-1; D unresolved. Germline V gene sequence: CDR1 MNHNS, CDR2 SASEGT. The V and J ends lost 3 bases and 12 bases respectively, with 15 bases between them. This CDR3 is 13 amino acids long.

The rearrangement uses TRBV7-8 and TRBJ2-7; D remains ambiguous. This CDR3 region has 14 residues. V lost 1 base and J lost 8, with 15 bases in between. Germline CDR1 SGHVS, CDR2 FQNEAQ. The CDR3: CASSLGQLERKQYV. CDR3 DNA: TGTGCCAGCAGCTTAGGGCAGCTAGAGAGGAAGCAGTACGTC.

This clonotype was counted between two and nine times. The chain has TRBV7-2 and TRBJ1-5; no definite D call. The germline V gene has CDR1 SGHTA and CDR2 FQGNSA. The CDR3 length is 14 residues. Trimming removed 0 bases from V and 0 bases from J, with 3 bases in between. CDR3 amino acids: CASSLAPSNQPQHF. CDR3 nucleotides: TGTGCCAGCAGCTTAGCGCCTAGCAATCAGCCCCAGCATTTT.

This clonotype was observed a few times. This sequence joins TRBV29-1 and TRBJ2-7, with D possibly matching TRBD2 (6 bases). Germline loops: CDR1 SQVTM, CDR2 ANQGSEA. This CDR3 is built from 12 residues. With 7 bases removed from V and 2 bases from J, the gap between germline ends came to 12 bases. This chain's CDR3 is CSATGGTYEQYV. CDR3 coding DNA: TGCAGCGCCACGGGCGGGACCTACGAGCAGTACGTC.

This chain uses TRBV7-2 with TRBJ1-1; D call uncertain. V was clipped by 1 base and J by 1 base, with 7 bases between them. The CDR3 runs to 14 residues. Germline V gene data show CDR1 as SGHTA and CDR2 as FQGNSA. CDR3 protein: CASSLVVGNTEAFF. The CDR3 DNA follows: TGTGCCAGCAGCTTAGTAGTGGGGAACACTGAAGCTTTCTTT.

This clonotype was counted a few times. The gene calls are TRBV29-1 and TRBJ2-5; D not resolved. Trimming removed 4 bases at V and 5 bases at J, with 8 bases between. Germline assignment: CDR1 SQVTM and CDR2 ANQGSEA. The length of the CDR3 is 11 residues. For the CDR3, the DNA is TGCAGCGTTGCAGGTGGCGAGACCCAGTACTTC. This codes for CSVAGGETQYF.

The CDR3: CASRQGGEQYF. DNA for the CDR3: TGCGCCAGCAGACAGGGTGGCGAGCAGTACTTC. V is TRBV5-1 and J is TRBJ2-7; possibly TRBD1 for D (6 bases). CDR3 length: 11 amino acids. Germline CDR1 reads SGHRS; CDR2 reads YFSETQ. V lost 5 bases to trimming and J lost 6 bases, with 9 bases between them.

V and J are TRBV7-2 and TRBJ2-7, with 9 bases matching TRBD1. Germline lookup yields CDR1 SGHTA and CDR2 FQGNSA. CDR3 length equals 17 residues. With 3 bases clipped from V and 2 bases from J, the junction kept 11 bases outside the gene matches. The CDR3 spells CASSFGTGHRRAYEQYF. In DNA, the CDR3 is TGTGCCAGCAGCTTCGGGACAGGGCACAGGAGAGCCTACGAGCAGTACTTC.

The chain combines TRBV7-2 with TRBJ1-2; TRBD1 aligns across 8 bases. V trimming: 2 bases; J trimming: 4 bases; junction bases outside the gene matches: 6. The V gene's germline CDR1 is SGHTA and CDR2 FQGNSA. CDR3 length equals 15 residues. The CDR3 here is CASSLLAGGSYGYTF. For the CDR3, the DNA is TGTGCCAGCAGCTTACTTGCAGGGGGCTCCTATGGCTACACCTTC.

V and J are TRBV6-5 and TRBJ2-7, with D possibly TRBD2 on 5 matching bases. This CDR3 has 17 amino acids. Germline CDR1 MNHEY, CDR2 SVGAGI. Trimming removed 0 bases from V and 1 base from J, with 16 bases in between. CDR3: CASSYSIRLGDSYEQYF. CDR3 nucleotides: TGTGCCAGCAGTTACTCGATCCGACTGGGAGATTCCTACGAGCAGTACTTC.

This clonotype came up many times. The chain carries TRBV5-1 and TRBJ2-7; 9 bases match TRBD1. This CDR3 has 14 residues. V shed 5 bases, J shed 5 bases, and the junction held 8 bases outside the gene matches. The germline gives CDR1 SGHRS, CDR2 YFSETQ. CDR3 amino acids: CASRTDRGVDEQYF. In DNA form, the CDR3 reads TGCGCCAGCAGGACGGACAGGGGAGTCGACGAGCAGTACTTC.

This clonotype has just a few counts. The V gene is TRBV27, the J gene TRBJ2-7; the D gene is possibly TRBD2 (5 bases). This CDR3 has 14 residues. Trimming stripped 10 bases from V and 3 bases from J, with 19 bases between. Germline lookup yields CDR1 MNHEY and CDR2 SMNVEV (reference sequence). For the CDR3, the DNA is TGTGCCACCCGAGGGAAACAGCTAGTCTACGAGCAGTACTTC. It is translated as CATRGKQLVYEQYF.

This clonotype was detected a few times. The J gene is TRBJ1-5, the V gene TRBV20-1, with 9 bases identical to TRBD1. V shed 5 bases and J 0 bases; nucleotides not matched to a gene: 11. Germline values: CDR1 DFQATT, CDR2 SNEGSKA (reference sequence). The CDR3 runs 17 residues. CDR3 protein: CSAFPGQGSYSNQPQHF. The CDR3 coding sequence is TGCAGTGCTTTCCCGGGACAGGGATCGTATAGCAATCAGCCCCAGCATTTT.

This clonotype was seen more than once but under ten times. The V and J genes are TRBV4-3 and TRBJ1-2, with D maybe TRBD1 (5 bases). CDR1 and CDR2 from the germline V gene are LGHNA and YSLEER. The ends were cut back, 3 bases at V and 5 bases at J, with 25 bases in the middle. The CDR3 has 18 amino acids. The CDR3 DNA reads TGCGCCAGCAGCCAGGACTGGGGGTGGCTGCCGGTACATTATGGCTACACCTTC. Encoded protein: CASSQDWGWLPVHYGYTF.

The chain employs TRBV27 and TRBJ2-5; possibly TRBD2 for D (6 bases). The CDR3 is 16 residues long. V dropped 2 bases and J dropped 2 bases, with 15 bases sitting between them. CDR1 and CDR2 from the germline V gene are MNHEY and SMNVEV (reference sequence). CDR3 region: CASSLVFQGGQETQYF. The CDR3 bases are TGTGCCAGCAGTTTAGTCTTCCAGGGAGGACAAGAGACCCAGTACTTC.

V usage is TRBV19 and J usage is TRBJ1-5; D call uncertain. The V end was cut by 10 bases, the J end by 1 base, with 17 bases between. The CDR3 extends over 15 amino acids. The germline V gene encodes CDR1 LNHDA and CDR2 SQIVND (reference sequence). The CDR3, as DNA: TGTGCCACAACAGAGGGCAAACAAAGCAATCAGCCCCAGCATTTT. Translating gives CATTEGKQSNQPQHF.

The J gene is TRBJ2-5, the V gene TRBV20-1; no firm D call. The V end lost 1 base, the J end lost 5 bases, and 11 bases lay between the germline ends. Germline V lookup: CDR1 DFQATT, CDR2 SNEGSKA (reference sequence). The CDR3 is 13 residues long. The CDR3 sequence: CSARGELLETQYF. As DNA, the CDR3 is TGCAGTGCTAGAGGGGAACTTCTGGAGACCCAGTACTTC.

There are a few counts of this clonotype. CDR3 coding DNA: TGTGCCACCAGTGATTTGACCACTGCGGGAGGGCCCGCAGATACGCAGTATTTT. It is translated as CATSDLTTAGGPADTQYF. The gene calls are TRBV24-1 and TRBJ2-3; 9 bases agree with TRBD2. The junction had 10 bases not matched to a gene; V was cut back by 0 bases and J by 4 bases. The CDR3 has 18 amino acids. CDR1 is KGHDR, CDR2 SFDVKD, per germline.

This clonotype was detected a few times. This chain uses TRBV13 with TRBJ2-3; the D gene is possibly TRBD2 (5 bases). Germline V gene data show CDR1 as PRHDT and CDR2 as FYEKMQ (reference sequence). The CDR3 runs 14 residues. Trimming took off 8 bases at V and 4 bases at J, with 16 bases between the two ends. This chain's CDR3 is CASRLRRLADTQYF. The DNA for the CDR3 is TGTGCCAGCCGCCTCCGGAGGTTGGCAGATACGCAGTATTTT.

This clonotype appeared many times. The chain employs TRBV29-1 and TRBJ2-7, with 13 positions matching TRBD2. Losses at the gene ends were 4 bases for V and 2 bases for J; bases not matched to a gene: 5. The CDR3 spans 15 residues. CDR1 and CDR2 from the germline V gene are SQVTM and ANQGSEA. CDR3 sequence: CSVVDGLAGAYEQYF. CDR3 DNA: TGCAGCGTTGTGGACGGACTAGCGGGAGCCTACGAGCAGTACTTC.

This clonotype was counted only a few times. The V and J genes are TRBV20-1 and TRBJ2-5; the D gene is possibly TRBD2 (5 bases). Trimming took off 0 bases at V and 14 bases at J, with 13 bases between the two ends. The germline V gene encodes CDR1 DFQATT and CDR2 SNEGSKA (reference sequence). The CDR3 spans 11 residues. CDR3 amino acids: CSARDRGGIYF. CDR3 sequence (DNA): TGCAGTGCTAGAGATCGGGGTGGCATATACTTC.

This clonotype showed up just a few times. The J gene is TRBJ1-1, the V gene TRBV19; unclear D gene. Germline V CDR1 and CDR2: LNHDA, SQIVND (reference sequence). The ends were cut back, 6 bases at V and 2 bases at J, with 10 bases in the middle. The CDR3 runs to 13 residues. The CDR3, as DNA: TGTGCCAGTAGATGGCAGGCAAACACTGAAGCTTTCTTT. Amino acid sequence: CASRWQANTEAFF.

This clonotype came up many times. The chain joins TRBV5-6 to TRBJ2-5; either TRBD1 or TRBD2 may fit D (9 bases each). This CDR3 comprises 19 residues. Germline CDR1 is SGHDT and CDR2 is YYEEEE. The V end was cut by 4 bases, the J end by 2 bases, with 27 bases between. The CDR3 region is CASSPGTGFLAGFQETQYF. The CDR3 DNA sequence: TGTGCCAGCAGCCCCGGGACAGGGTTTCTAGCGGGATTTCAAGAGACCCAGTACTTC.